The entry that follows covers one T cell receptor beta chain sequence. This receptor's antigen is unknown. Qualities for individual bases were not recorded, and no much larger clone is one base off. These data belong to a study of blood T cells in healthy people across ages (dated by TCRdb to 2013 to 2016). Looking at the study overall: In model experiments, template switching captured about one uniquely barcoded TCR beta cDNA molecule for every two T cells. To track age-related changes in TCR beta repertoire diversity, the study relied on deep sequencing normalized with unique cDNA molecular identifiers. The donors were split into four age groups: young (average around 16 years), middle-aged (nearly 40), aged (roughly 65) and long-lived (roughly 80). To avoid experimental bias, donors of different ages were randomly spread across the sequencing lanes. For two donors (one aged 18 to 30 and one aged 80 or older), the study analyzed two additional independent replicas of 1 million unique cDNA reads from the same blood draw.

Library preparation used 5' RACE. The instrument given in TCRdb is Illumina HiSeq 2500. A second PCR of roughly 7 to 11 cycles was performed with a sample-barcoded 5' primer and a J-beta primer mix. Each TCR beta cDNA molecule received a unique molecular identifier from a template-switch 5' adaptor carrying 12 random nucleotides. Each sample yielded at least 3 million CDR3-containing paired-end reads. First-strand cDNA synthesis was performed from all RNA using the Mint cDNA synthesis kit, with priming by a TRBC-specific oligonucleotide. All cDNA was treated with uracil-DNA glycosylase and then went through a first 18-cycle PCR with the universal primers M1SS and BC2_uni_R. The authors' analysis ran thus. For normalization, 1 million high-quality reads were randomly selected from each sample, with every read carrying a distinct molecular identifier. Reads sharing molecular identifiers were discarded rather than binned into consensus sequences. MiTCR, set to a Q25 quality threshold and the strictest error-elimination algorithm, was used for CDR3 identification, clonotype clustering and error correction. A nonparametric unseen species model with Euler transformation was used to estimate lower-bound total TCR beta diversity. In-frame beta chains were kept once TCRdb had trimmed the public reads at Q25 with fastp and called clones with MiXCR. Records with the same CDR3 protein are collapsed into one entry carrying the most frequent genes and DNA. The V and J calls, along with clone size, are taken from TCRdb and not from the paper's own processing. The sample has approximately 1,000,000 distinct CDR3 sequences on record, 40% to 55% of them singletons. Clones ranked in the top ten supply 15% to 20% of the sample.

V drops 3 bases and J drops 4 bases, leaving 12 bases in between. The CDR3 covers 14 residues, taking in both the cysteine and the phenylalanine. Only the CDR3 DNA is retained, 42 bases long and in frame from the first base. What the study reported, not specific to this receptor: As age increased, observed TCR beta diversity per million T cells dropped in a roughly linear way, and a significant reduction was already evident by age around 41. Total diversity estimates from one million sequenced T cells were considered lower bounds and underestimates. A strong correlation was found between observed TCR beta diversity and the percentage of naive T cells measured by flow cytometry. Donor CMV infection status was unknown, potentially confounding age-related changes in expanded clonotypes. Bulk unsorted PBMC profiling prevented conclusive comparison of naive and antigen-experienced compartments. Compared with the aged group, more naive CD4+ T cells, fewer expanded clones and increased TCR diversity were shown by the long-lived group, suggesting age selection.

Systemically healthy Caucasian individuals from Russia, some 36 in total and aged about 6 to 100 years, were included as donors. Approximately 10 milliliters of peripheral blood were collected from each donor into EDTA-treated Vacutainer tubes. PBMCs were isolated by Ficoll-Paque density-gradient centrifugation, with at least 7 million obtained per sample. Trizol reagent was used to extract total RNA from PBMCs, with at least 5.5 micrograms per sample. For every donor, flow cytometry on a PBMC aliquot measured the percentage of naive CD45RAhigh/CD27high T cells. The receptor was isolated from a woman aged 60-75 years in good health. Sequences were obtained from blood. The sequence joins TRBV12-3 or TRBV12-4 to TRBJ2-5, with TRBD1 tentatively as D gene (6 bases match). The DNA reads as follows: TGTGCCAGCAGTTTGGGGGCAGAGATAGAGACCCAGTACTTC. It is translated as CASSLGAEIETQYF.